This T cell receptor beta chain stems from a study of blood T cell repertoires in COVID-19. Across the study: COVID-19 samples from acute and convalescent phases originated in the United States, Italy and Spain. T cells, B-cell-depleted T cells, or PBMCs supplied cDNA or gDNA.

Germline V lookup: CDR1 SGHTA, CDR2 FQGTGA. This CDR3 has 15 amino acids. V dropped 3 bases and J dropped 0 bases, with 9 bases sitting between them. Authors' processing steps: Using reference gene primer amplification, nucleated cell counts were estimated. The assay was immunoSEQ multiplex PCR, and TCRdb's table has in-frame clones only and misses some. V, J and clone size reflect that table, while D and trimming were determined from the DNA. The profile shows 150,000 or so clones, about 86% of them singletons. The TCR originated in a woman aged 60-75 years with acute or convalescent COVID-19. The rearrangement joins TRBV7-3 to TRBJ1-3; D not certain. Sequencing was done on a sample of peripheral blood. Written as DNA, the CDR3 is TGTGCCAGCAGCTTGAGGAGGGCCTCTGGAAACACCATATATTTT. It specifies CASSLRRASGNTIYF. The full variable domain, rest sourced from reference TRBV7-3 and TRBJ1-3, is GAGVSQTPSNKVTEKGKYVELRCDPISGHTALYWYRQSLGQGPEFLIYFQGTGAADDSGLPNDRFFAVRPEGSVSTLKIQRTERGDSAVYLCASSLRRASGNTIYFGEGSWLTVV.